The TCR beta chain under discussion was sequenced for a study of T cell repertoires in cytomegalovirus infection. As for the study in general: Shared public TCR beta signatures pointed to both CMV infection and a matching HLA type.

V dropped 6 bases and J dropped 8 bases, with 18 bases sitting between them. Germline V gives CDR1 SGHDT, CDR2 YYEEEE. CDR3 length: 14 residues. MiXCR was run by TCRdb on the reads, yielding one entry per CDR3 protein. The sample includes fewer than 900,000 distinct CDR3 sequences, just under 30% seen only once; the top ten take roughly 13%. This clonotype was seen more than once but under ten times. As yet, its antigen is unknown. Study conclusions and caveats: CMV-specific TCR beta clonotypes restricted by HLA-C were the ones dominating the ex vivo response. Carriers of CMV plus the relevant HLA were identified by cumulative public TCR beta family frequency.

The sequence was obtained from a human donor in good health (CMV status not recorded). Some clones in this sample may be carry-over from other donors' samples. The sample in question was cultured CD8+ T cells from PBMCs, obtained from culture after CMV antigen stimulation. The chain is built from TRBV5-6 and TRBJ2-1, with D perhaps TRBD1 or TRBD2 (5 bases each). CDR3 amino acids: CASNMGRPFDEQFF. CDR3 coding DNA: TGTGCCAGCAACATGGGACGGCCCTTCGATGAGCAGTTCTTC.